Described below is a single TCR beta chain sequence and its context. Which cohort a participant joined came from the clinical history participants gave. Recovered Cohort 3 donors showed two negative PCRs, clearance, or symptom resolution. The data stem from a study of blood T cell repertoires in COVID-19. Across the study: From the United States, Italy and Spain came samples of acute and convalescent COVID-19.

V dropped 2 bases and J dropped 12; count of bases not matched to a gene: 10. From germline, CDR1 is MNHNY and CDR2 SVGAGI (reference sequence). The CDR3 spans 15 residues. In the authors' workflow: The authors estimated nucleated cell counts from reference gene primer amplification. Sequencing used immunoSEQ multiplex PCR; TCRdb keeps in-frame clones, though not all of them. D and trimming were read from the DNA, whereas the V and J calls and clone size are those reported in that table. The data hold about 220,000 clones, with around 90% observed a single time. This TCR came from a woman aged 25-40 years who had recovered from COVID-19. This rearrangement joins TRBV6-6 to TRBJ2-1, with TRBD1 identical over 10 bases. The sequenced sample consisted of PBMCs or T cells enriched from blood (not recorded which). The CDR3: CASSYGDRGARGQFF. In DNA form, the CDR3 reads TGTGCCAGCAGTTACGGGGACAGGGGCGCCCGGGGGCAGTTCTTC.